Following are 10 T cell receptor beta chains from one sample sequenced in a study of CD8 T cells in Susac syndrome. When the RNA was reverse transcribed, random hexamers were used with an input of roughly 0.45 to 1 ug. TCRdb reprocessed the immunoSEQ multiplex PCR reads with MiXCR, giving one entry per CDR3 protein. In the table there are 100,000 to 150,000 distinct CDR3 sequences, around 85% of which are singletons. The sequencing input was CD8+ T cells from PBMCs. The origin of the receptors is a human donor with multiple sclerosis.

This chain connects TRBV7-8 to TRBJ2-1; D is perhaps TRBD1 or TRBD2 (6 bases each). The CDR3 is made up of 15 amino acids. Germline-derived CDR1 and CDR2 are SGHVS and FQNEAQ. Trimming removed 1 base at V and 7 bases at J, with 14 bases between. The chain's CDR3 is CASSLVGGILNEQFF. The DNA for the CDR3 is TGTGCCAGCAGCTTAGTGGGGGGCATATTGAATGAGCAGTTCTTC.

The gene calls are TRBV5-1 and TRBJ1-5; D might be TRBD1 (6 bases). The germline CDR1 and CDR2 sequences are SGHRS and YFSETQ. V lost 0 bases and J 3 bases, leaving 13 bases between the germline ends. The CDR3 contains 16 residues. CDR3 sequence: CASSLGEGHLNQPQHF. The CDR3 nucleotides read TGCGCCAGCAGCTTGGGGGAGGGACACCTCAATCAGCCCCAGCATTTT.

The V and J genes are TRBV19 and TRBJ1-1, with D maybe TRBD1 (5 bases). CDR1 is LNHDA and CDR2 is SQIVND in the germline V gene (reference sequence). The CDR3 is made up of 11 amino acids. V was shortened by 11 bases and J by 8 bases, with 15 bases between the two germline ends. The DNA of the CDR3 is TGTGCCGTGCTCAGGGTCCCCGAAGCTTTCTTT. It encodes CAVLRVPEAFF.

The CDR3 DNA reads TGTGCCAGCAGCTTAGGCCCCGATGAGCAGTTCTTC. Its translation: CASSLGPDEQFF. The chain employs TRBV7-9 and TRBJ2-1; D is unresolved. The CDR3 covers 12 residues. V was cut by 1 base and J by 8 bases, with 6 bases left in between. Germline CDR1 SEHNR, CDR2 FQNEAQ (reference sequence).

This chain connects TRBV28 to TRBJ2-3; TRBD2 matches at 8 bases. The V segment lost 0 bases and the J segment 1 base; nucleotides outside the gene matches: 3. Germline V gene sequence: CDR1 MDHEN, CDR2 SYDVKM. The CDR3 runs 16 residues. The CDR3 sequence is CASSLWVREGTDTQYF. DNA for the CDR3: TGTGCCAGCAGTTTATGGGTGCGGGAGGGCACAGATACGCAGTATTTT.

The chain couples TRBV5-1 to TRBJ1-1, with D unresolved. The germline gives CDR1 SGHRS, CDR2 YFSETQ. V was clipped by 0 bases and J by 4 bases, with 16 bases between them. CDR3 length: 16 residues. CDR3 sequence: CASSLAGIPRGTEAFF. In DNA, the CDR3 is TGCGCCAGCAGCTTGGCTGGGATCCCTCGGGGCACTGAAGCTTTCTTT.

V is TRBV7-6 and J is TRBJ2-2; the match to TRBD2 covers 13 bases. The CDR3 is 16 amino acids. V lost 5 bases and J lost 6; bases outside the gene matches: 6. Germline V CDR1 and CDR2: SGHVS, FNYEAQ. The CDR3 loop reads CASSNRLAGGPGELFF. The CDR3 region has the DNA TGTGCCAGCAGCAATAGACTAGCGGGAGGCCCCGGGGAGCTGTTTTTT.

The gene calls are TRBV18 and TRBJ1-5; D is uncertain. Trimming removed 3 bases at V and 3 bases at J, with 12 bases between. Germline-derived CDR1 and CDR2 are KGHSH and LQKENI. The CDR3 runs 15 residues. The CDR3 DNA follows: TGTGCCAGCTCACCGTACAGCATCACCAATCAGCCCCAGCATTTT. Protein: CASSPYSITNQPQHF.

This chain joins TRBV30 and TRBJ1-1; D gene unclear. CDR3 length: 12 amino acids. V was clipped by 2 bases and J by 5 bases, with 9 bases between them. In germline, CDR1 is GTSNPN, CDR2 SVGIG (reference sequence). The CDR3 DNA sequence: TGTGCCTGGAGTCCGGGAGGGACTGAAGCTTTCTTT. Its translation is CAWSPGGTEAFF.

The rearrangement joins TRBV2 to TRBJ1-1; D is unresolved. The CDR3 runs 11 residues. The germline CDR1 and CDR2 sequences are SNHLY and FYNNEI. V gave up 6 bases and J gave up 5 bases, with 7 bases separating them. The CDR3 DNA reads TGTGCCAGCAGGGTTAGTACTGAAGCTTTCTTT. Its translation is CASRVSTEAFF.